This TCR beta chain came from a study of T cell clonotyping in hematopoietic cell transplantation. Profiled with immunoSEQ multiplex PCR; TCRdb holds only in-frame clones, not every one. The data show 16,000 or so clones, more than 60% seen once. Study findings and constraints: Few recipient clonotypes overlapped donors; over 95% were de novo at given depth. After transplant, recipient diversity fell while pathologically expanded clonotypes grew through day 180. Cells were unsorted, so CD4 and CD8 contributions were not separated.

Samples: about 28 days before transplant, then days 30, 100 and 180 after. Germline CDR1 is SGHDT and CDR2 is YYEEEE. This CDR3 comprises 15 residues. With respect to this clone: No antigen is known for it. A junction end diverges from the germline sequence, so it may reflect a read error. Other DNA sequences in the same sample also yield this CDR3.

The input for sequencing was PBMCs, taken 30 days after allogeneic stem cell transplant. The V and J genes are TRBV5-6 and TRBJ2-6; a weak D match, TRBD2 (6 bases). The TCR was taken from a male patient aged 45 to 59 who had an allogeneic stem cell transplant from an unrelated donor, so T cells may come from the graft donor. Some clones in this sample may be carry-over from other donors' samples. The CDR3 sequence: CASSPGGSGANVLTF. The CDR3 DNA follows: TGTGCCAGCAGCCCCGGGGGATCTGGGGCCAACGTCCTGACCTTC.